This TCR beta chain was recovered during a study of identical twins. This clonotype was seen ten or more times. The CDR3 has 13 amino acids. Germline assignment: CDR1 MDHEN and CDR2 SYDVKM. Trimming removed 5 bases from V and 5 bases from J; junction bases left unmatched: 6. TCRdb itself ran the 5' RACE reads through MiXCR, one entry per CDR3 protein. The sample lists around 300,000 distinct CDR3 sequences; more than 6.5% were seen once. Another study also made use of these data, one on yellow fever vaccine responses in identical twins.

The genes are TRBV28 and TRBJ2-7; 7 nucleotides align to TRBD2. The sequence came from a woman between 18 and 30 years old in good health. Source material: memory (CD45RO+) T cells sorted from blood. In DNA, the CDR3 is TGTGCCAGCAGTCCTGGGAGGGCCAACGAGCAGTACTTC. Its translation is CASSPGRANEQYF.